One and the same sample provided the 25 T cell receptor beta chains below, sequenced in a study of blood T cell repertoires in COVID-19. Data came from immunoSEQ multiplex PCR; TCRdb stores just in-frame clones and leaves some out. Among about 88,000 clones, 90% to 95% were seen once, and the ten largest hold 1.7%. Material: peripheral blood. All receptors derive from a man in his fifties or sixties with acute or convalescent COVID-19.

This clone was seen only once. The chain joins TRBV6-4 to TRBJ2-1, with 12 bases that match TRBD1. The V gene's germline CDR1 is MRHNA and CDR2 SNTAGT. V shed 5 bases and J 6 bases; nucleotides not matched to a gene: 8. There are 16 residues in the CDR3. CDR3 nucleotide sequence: TGTGCCAGCAGTTACCCACGGGACAGGGGGCCCAATGAGCAGTTCTTC. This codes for CASSYPRDRGPNEQFF.

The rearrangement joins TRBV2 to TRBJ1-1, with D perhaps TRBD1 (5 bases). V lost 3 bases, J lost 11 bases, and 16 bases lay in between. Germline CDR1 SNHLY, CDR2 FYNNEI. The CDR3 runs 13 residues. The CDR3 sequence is CASSEEGQAAAFF. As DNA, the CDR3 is TGTGCCAGCAGTGAGGAGGGGCAGGCCGCGGCTTTCTTT.

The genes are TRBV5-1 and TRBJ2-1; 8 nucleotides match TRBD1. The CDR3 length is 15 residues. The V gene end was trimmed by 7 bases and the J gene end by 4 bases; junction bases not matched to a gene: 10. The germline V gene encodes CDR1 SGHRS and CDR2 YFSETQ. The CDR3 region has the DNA TGCGCCAGCTCCACCCAGGGGGCAGGATACAATGAGCAGTTCTTC. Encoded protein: CASSTQGAGYNEQFF.

Here the CDR3 reads CATSREPGGGRTSEQYF. For the CDR3, the DNA is TGTGCCACCAGCAGAGAACCCGGGGGGGGAAGAACTAGTGAGCAGTACTTC. J is TRBJ2-7 and V is TRBV15; TRBD2 aligns across 8 bases. Germline V CDR1 and CDR2: LNHNV, YYDKDF (reference sequence). With 0 bases clipped from V and 7 bases from J, the junction kept 14 bases outside the gene matches. The CDR3 extends over 17 amino acids.

CDR3: CASSISGSGTGELFF. As DNA, the CDR3 is TGTGCCAGCAGCATAAGCGGGAGCGGGACCGGGGAGCTGTTTTTT. The V and J genes are TRBV9 and TRBJ2-2; 8 bases line up with TRBD2. CDR1 is SGDLS, CDR2 YYNGEE, per germline. The CDR3 totals 15 residues. Germline trimming cut 4 bases from V and 5 bases from J; bases unmatched to any gene: 7.

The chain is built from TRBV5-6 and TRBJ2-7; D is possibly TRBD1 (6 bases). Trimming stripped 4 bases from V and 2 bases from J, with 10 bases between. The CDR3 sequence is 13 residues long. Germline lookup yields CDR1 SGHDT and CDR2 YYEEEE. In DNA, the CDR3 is TGTGCCAGCAGCAAGGACAGAGCCTACGAGCAGTACTTC. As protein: CASSKDRAYEQYF.

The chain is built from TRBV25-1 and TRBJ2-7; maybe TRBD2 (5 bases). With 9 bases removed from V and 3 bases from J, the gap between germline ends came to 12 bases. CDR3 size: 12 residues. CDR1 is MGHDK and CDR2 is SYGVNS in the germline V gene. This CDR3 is CASGQRIYEQYF. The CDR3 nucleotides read TGTGCCAGTGGCCAGCGGATCTACGAGCAGTACTTC.

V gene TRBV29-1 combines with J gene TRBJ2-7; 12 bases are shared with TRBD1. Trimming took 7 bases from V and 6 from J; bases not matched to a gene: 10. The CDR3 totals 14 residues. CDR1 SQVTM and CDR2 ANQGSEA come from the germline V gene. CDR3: CSAAGGTGGVEQYF. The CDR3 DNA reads TGCAGCGCCGCGGGGGGGACAGGGGGCGTCGAGCAGTACTTC.

The CDR3 nucleotides are TGTGCCAGCAGCCCCTGGGGACAGCCATTGAACACTGAAGCTTTCTTT. Encoded protein: CASSPWGQPLNTEAFF. V and J are TRBV7-8 and TRBJ1-1; 7 nucleotides match TRBD1. Per germline, CDR1 SGHVS and CDR2 FQNEAQ. CDR3 length: 16 residues. J was trimmed by 0 bases and V by 5 bases; bases with no gene match: 9.

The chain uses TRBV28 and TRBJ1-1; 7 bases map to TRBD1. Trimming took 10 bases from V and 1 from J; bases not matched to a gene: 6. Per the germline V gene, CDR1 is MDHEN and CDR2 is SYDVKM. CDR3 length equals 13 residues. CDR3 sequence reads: CATLGQSNTEAFF. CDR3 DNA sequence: TGTGCCACCCTGGGACAGTCGAACACTGAAGCTTTCTTT.

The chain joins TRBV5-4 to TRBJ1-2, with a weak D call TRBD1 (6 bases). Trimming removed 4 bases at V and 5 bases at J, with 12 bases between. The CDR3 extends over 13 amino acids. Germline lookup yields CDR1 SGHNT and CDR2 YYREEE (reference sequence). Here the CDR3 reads CASSQGKGYGYTF. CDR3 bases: TGTGCCAGCAGCCAGGGGAAAGGATATGGCTACACCTTC.

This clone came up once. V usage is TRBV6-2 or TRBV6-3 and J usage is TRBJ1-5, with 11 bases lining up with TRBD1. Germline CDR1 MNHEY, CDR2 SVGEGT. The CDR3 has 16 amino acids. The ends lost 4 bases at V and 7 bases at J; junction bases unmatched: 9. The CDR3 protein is CASSSRGQGARQPQHF. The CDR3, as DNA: TGTGCCAGCAGTTCTCGCGGACAGGGGGCGCGACAGCCCCAGCATTTT.

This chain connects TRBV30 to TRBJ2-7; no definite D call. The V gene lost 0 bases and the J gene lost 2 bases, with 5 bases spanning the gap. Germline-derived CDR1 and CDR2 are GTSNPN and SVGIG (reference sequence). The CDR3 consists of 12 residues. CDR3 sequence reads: CAWSVGTYEQYF. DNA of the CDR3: TGTGCCTGGAGTGTGGGCACCTACGAGCAGTACTTC.

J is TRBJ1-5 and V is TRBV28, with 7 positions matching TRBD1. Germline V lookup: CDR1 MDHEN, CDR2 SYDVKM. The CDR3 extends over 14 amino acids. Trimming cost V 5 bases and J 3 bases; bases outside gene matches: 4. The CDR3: CASSEGADNQPQHF. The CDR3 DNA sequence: TGTGCCAGCAGTGAGGGGGCTGACAATCAGCCCCAGCATTTT.

The CDR3, as DNA: TGTGCCATCAGGGAGGCGGACACTGAAGCTTTCTTT. This codes for CAIREADTEAFF. The chain recombines TRBV10-3 with TRBJ1-1; D call uncertain. The CDR3 consists of 12 residues. Germline CDR1 is ENHRY and CDR2 is SYGVKD. V shed 6 bases and J shed 3 bases, with 8 bases lying between them.

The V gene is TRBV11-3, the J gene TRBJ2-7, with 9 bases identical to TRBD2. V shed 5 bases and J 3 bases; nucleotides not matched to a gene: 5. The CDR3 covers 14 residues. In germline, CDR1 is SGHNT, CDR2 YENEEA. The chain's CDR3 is CASSPSGADYEQYF. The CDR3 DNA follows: TGTGCCAGCAGCCCTAGCGGGGCGGACTACGAGCAGTACTTC.

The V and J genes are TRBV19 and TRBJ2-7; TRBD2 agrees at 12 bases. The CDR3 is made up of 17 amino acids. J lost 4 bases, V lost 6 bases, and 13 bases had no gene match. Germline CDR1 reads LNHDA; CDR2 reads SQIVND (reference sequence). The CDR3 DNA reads TGTGCCAGTAGCGAAAGACGAACTAGCGGGAGGAGTTACGAGCAGTACTTC. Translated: CASSERRTSGRSYEQYF. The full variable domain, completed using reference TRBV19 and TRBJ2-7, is DGGITQSPKYLFRKEGQNVTLSCEQNLNHDAMYWYRQDPGQGLRLIYYSQIVNDFQKGDIAEGYSVSREKKESFPLTVTSAQKNPTAFYLCASSERRTSGRSYEQYFGPGTRLTVT.

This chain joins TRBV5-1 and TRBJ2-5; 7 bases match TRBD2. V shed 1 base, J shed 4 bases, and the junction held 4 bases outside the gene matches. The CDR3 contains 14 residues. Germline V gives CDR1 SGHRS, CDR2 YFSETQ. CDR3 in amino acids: CASSLPSGRETQYF. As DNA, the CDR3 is TGCGCCAGCAGCTTGCCTAGCGGACGAGAGACCCAGTACTTC.

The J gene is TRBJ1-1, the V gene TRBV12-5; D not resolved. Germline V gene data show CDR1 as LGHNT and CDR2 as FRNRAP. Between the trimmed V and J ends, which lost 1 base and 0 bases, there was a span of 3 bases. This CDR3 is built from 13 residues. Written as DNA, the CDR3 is TGTGCTAGTGGTTTGGCCTTGAACACTGAAGCTTTCTTT. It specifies CASGLALNTEAFF.

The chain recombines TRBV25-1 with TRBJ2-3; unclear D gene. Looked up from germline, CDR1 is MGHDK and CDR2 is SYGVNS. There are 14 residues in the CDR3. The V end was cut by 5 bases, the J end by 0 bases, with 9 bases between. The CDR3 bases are TGTGCCAGCAGTCCCCGGTTGAGCACAGATACGCAGTATTTT. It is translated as CASSPRLSTDTQYF.

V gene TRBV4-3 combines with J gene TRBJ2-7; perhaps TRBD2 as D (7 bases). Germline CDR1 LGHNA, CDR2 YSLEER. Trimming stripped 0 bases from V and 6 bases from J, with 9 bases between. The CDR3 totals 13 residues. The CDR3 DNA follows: TGCGCCAGCAGCCAAGATGGGGGGGCCGAGCAGTACTTC. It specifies CASSQDGGAEQYF.

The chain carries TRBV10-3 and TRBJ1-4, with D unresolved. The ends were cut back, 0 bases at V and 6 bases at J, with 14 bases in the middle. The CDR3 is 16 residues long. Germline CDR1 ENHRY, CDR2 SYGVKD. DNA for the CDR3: TGTGCCATCAGTGAGTCAACTGGAGGGTTGTATGAAAAACTGTTTTTT. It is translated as CAISESTGGLYEKLFF.

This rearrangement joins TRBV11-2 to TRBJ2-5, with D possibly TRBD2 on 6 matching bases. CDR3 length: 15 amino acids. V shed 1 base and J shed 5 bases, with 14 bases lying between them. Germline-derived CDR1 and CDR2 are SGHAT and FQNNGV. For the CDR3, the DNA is TGTGCCAGCAGCTTAGGTAGCGGCCTTCGCGAGACCCAGTACTTC. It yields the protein CASSLGSGLRETQYF.

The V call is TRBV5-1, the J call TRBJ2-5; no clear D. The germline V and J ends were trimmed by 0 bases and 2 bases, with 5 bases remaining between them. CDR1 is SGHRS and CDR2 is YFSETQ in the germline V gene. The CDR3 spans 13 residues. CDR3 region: CASSLGQQETQYF. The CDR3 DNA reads TGCGCCAGCAGCTTGGGTCAGCAAGAGACCCAGTACTTC.

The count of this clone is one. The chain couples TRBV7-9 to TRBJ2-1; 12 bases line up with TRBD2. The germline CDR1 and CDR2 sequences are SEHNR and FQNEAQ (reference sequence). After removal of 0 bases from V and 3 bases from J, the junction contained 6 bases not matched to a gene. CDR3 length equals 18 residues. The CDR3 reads CASSLAEWTSGNYNEQFF. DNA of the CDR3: TGTGCCAGCAGCTTAGCAGAGTGGACTAGCGGGAACTACAATGAGCAGTTCTTC.